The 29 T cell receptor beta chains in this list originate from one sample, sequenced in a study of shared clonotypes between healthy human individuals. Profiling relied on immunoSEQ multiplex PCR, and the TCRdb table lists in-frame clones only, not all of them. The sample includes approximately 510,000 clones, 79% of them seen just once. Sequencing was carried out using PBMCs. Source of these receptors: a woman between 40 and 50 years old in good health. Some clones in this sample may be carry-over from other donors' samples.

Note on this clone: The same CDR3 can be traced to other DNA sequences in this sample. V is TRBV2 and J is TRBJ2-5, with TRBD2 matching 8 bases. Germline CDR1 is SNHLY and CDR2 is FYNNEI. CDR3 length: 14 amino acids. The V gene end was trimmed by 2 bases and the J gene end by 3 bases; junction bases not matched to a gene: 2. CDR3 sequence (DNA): TGTGCCAGCAGTGAACTCGGGGGGGAAGAGACCCAGTACTTC. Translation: CASSELGGEETQYF.

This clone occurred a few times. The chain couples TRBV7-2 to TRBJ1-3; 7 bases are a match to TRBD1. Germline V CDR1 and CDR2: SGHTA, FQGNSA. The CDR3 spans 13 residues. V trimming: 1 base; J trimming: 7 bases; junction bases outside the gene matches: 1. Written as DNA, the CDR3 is TGTGCCAGCAGCTTAGGACAGGGCAACACCATATATTTT. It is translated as CASSLGQGNTIYF.

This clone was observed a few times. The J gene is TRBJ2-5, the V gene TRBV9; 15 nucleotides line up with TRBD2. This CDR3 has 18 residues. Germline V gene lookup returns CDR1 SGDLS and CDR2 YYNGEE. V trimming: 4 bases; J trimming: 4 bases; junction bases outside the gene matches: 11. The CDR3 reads CASSPGLAGGLGRETQYF. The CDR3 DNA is TGTGCCAGCAGCCCCGGACTAGCGGGAGGGCTCGGGAGAGAGACCCAGTACTTC.

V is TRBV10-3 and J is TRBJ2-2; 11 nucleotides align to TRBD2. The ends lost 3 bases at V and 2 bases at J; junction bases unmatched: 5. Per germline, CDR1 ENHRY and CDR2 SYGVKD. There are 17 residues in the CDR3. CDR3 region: CAISETSGSGNTGELFF. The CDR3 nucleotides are TGTGCCATCAGTGAAACTAGCGGGAGTGGTAACACCGGGGAGCTGTTTTTT.

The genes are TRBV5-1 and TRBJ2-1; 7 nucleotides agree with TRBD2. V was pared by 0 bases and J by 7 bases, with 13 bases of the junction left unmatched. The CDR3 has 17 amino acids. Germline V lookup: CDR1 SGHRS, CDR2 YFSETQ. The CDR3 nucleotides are TGCGCCAGCAGCTTGGCTTTGGCCCGAGGGGAGGGGAATGAGCAGTTCTTC. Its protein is CASSLALARGEGNEQFF.

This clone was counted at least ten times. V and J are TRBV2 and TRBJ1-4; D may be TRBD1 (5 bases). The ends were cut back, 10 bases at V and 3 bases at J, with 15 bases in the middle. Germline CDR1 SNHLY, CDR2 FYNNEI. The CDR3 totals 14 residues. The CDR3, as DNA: TGTGCCACGGCTTTGGGGCAGTCTAATGAAAAACTGTTTTTT. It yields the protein CATALGQSNEKLFF.

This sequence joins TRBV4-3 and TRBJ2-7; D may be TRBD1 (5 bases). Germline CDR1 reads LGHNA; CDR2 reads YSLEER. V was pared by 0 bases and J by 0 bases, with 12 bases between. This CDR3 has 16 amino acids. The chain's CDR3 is CASSQDSRVSSYEQYF. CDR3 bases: TGCGCCAGCAGCCAAGACAGCAGGGTGAGCTCCTACGAGCAGTACTTC.

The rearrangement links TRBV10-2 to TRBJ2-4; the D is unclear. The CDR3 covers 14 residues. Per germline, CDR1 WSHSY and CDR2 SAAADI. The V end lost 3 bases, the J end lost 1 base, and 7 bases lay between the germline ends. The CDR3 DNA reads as TGCGCCAGCAGTGACGGAGTGGCCAAAAACATTCAGTACTTC. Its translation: CASSDGVAKNIQYF.

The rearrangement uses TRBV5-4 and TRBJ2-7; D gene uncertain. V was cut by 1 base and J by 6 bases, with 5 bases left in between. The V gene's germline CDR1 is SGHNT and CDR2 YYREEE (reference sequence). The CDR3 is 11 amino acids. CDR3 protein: CASSLNGEQYF. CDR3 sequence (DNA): TGTGCCAGCAGCTTGAACGGCGAGCAGTACTTC.

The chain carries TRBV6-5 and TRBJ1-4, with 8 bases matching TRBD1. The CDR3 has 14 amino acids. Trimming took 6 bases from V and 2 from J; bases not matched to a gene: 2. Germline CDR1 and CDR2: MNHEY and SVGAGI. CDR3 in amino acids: CASRDRATNEKLFF. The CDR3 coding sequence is TGTGCCAGCAGGGACAGGGCCACTAATGAAAAACTGTTTTTT.

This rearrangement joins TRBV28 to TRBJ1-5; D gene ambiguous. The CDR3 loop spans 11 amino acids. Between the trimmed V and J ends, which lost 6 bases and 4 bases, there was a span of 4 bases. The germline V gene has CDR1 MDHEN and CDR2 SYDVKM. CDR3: CASSANQPQHF. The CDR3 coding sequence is TGTGCCAGCAGCGCTAATCAGCCCCAGCATTTT.

The CDR3 reads CASSQVGDRRGNEQFF. CDR3 nucleotides: TGCGCCAGCAGCCAAGTGGGGGACAGGAGGGGCAATGAGCAGTTCTTC. The J gene is TRBJ2-1, the V gene TRBV4-1; 8 positions match TRBD1. The CDR3 is 16 residues long. In germline, CDR1 is MGHRA, CDR2 YSYEKL. V shed 1 base and J 6 bases; nucleotides not matched to a gene: 8.

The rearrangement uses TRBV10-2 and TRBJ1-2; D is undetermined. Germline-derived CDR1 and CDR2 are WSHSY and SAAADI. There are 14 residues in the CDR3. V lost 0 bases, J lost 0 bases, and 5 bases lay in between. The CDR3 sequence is CASSESGSNYGYTF. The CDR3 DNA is TGCGCCAGCAGTGAGTCAGGATCTAACTATGGCTACACCTTC.

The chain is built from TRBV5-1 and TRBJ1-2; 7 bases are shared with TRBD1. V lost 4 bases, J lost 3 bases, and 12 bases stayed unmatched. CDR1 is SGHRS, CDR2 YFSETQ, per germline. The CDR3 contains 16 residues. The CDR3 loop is CASSETGSGSDYGYTF. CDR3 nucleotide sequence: TGCGCCAGCAGCGAGACAGGGAGCGGGTCGGACTATGGCTACACCTTC.

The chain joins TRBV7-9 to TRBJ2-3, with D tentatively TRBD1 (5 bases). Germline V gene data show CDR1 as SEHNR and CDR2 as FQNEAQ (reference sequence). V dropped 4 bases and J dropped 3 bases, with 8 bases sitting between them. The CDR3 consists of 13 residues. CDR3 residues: CASSSPGTDTQYF. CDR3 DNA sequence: TGTGCCAGCAGCTCTCCAGGGACAGATACGCAGTATTTT.

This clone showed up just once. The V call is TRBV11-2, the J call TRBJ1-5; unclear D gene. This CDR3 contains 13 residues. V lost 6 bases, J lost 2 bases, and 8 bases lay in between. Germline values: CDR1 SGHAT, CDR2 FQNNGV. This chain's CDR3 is CASSTRGNQPQHF. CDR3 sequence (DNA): TGTGCCAGCAGTACAAGGGGCAATCAGCCCCAGCATTTT.

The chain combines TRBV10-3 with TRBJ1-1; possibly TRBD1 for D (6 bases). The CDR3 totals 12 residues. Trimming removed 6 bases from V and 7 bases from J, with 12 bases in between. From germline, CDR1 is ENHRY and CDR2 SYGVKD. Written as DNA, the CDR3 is TGTGCCATCAGCCCGGACAGAGATGAAGCTTTCTTT. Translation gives CAISPDRDEAFF.

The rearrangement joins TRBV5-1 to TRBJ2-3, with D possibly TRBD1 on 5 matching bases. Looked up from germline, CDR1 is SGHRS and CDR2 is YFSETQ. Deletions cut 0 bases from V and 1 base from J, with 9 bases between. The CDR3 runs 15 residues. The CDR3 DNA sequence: TGCGCCAGCAGCTTGGAAGCAGGGCGCACAGATACGCAGTATTTT. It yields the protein CASSLEAGRTDTQYF.

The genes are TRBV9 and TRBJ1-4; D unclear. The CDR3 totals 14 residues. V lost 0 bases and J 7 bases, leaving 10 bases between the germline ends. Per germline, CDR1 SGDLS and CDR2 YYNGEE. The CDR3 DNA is TGTGCCAGCAGCGTAGGCCAGCCGGGTGAAAAACTGTTTTTT. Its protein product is CASSVGQPGEKLFF.

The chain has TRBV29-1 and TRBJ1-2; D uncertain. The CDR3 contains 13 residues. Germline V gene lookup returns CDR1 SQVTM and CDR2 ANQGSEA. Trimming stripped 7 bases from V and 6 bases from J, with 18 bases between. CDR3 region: CSGGNTGVNGYTF. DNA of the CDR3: TGCAGCGGGGGAAACACGGGAGTTAATGGCTACACCTTC.

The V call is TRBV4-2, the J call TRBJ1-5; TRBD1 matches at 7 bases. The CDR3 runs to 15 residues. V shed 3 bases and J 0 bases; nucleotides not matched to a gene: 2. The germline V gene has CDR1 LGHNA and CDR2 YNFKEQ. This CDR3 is CASSQGQNSNQPQHF. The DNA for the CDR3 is TGTGCCAGCAGCCAGGGACAGAATAGCAATCAGCCCCAGCATTTT.

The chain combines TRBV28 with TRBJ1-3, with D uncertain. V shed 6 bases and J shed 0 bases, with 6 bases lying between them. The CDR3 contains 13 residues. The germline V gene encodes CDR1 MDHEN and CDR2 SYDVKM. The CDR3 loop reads CASSSPSGNTIYF. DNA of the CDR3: TGTGCCAGCAGCTCGCCCTCTGGAAACACCATATATTTT.

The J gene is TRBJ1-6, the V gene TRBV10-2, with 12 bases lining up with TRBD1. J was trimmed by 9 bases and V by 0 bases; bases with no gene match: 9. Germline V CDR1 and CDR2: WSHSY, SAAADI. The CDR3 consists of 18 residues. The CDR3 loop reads CASSESLPGTGGGSPLHF. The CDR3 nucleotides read TGCGCCAGCAGTGAGTCGCTACCCGGGACAGGGGGCGGTTCACCCCTCCACTTT.

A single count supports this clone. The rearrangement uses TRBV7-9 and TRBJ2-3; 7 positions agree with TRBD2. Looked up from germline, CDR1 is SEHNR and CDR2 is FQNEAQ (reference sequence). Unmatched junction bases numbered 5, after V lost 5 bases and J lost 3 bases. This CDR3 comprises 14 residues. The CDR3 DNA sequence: TGTGCCAGCAGCCCCGGACTAGATACAGATACGCAGTATTTT. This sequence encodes CASSPGLDTDTQYF.

CDR3 DNA: TGTGCCAGCAGCGTCCGGGGAGCGGGAGAGCAGTTCTTC. It encodes CASSVRGAGEQFF. The rearrangement links TRBV9 to TRBJ2-1; TRBD2 matches at 7 bases. Losses at the gene ends were 2 bases for V and 10 bases for J; bases not matched to a gene: 6. Per germline, CDR1 SGDLS and CDR2 YYNGEE. The CDR3 spans 13 residues.

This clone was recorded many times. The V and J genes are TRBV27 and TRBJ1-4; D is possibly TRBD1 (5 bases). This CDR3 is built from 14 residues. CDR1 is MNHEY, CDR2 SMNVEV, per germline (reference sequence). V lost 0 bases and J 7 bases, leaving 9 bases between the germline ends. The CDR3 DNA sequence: TGTGCCAGCAGTTTATCATGGGGCGGTGAAAAACTGTTTTTT. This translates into CASSLSWGGEKLFF.

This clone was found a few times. This chain's CDR3 is CASSLGTGHSYEQYF. The CDR3 DNA reads as TGTGCCAGCAGCTTGGGGACAGGGCACTCCTACGAGCAGTACTTC. The chain recombines TRBV7-9 with TRBJ2-7; 9 bases agree with TRBD1. Trimming removed 3 bases from V and 0 bases from J; junction bases left unmatched: 3. Germline V CDR1 and CDR2: SEHNR, FQNEAQ (reference sequence). The CDR3 is made up of 15 amino acids.

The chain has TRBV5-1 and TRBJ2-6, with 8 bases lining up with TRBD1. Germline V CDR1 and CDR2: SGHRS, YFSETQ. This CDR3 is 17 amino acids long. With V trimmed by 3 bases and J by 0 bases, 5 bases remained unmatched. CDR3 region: CASSWAGGSSGANVLTF. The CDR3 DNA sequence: TGCGCCAGCAGCTGGGCAGGGGGCTCCTCTGGGGCCAACGTCCTGACTTTC.

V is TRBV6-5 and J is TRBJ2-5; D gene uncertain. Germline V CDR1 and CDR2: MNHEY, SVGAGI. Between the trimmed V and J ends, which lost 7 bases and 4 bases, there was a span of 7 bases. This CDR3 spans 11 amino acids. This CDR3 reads CASINGETQYF. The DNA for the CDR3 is TGTGCCAGCATTAATGGAGAGACCCAGTACTTC.